Each of the 5 T cell receptor beta chains below was sequenced from the same sample in a study of vaccination and CD4 T cells after COVID-19. Cultured CD4+ T cell DNA underwent sequencing with the Oncomine TCR Beta short-read assay. TCRdb itself ran the PCR reads through MiXCR, one entry per CDR3 protein. The sample includes about 25,000 distinct CDR3 sequences, approximately 28% of them seen just once. No cognate antigen is known for these TCRs. Time point: late sampling 161 to 241 days after vaccination in three convalescent patients. As to treatment: roughly ten-day PBMC culture with coronavirus spike peptide pools or control peptides (ViraFEST assay). The material sequenced was CD4+ T cells from blood, cultured in vitro, taken about 7 months after SARS-CoV-2 vaccination. The receptors come from a human donor who had recovered from COVID-19.

This clonotype has more than one count but fewer than ten. The genes are TRBV20-1 and TRBJ1-1; D is possibly TRBD1 (5 bases). Deletions cut 1 base from V and 0 bases from J, with 12 bases between. This CDR3 has 15 amino acids. The germline V gene has CDR1 DFQATT and CDR2 SNEGSKA (reference sequence). The CDR3 DNA sequence: TGCAGTGCTAGAGGCCCGGGGGGGATGAACACTGAAGCTTTCTTT. Translation gives CSARGPGGMNTEAFF.

The gene calls are TRBV20-1 and TRBJ2-5, with a tentative D call TRBD1 (5 bases). CDR1 and CDR2 from the germline V gene are DFQATT and SNEGSKA (reference sequence). V was shortened by 6 bases and J by 1 base, with 15 bases between the two germline ends. The CDR3 is made up of 14 amino acids. Here the CDR3 reads CSATVGRGQETQYF. DNA for the CDR3: TGCAGTGCGACCGTAGGTAGGGGCCAAGAGACCCAGTACTTC.

This clonotype has more than one count but fewer than ten. This chain links TRBV28 with TRBJ1-5; 7 nucleotides match TRBD1. Germline-derived CDR1 and CDR2 are MDHEN and SYDVKM. V shed 5 bases, J shed 0 bases, and the junction held 7 bases outside the gene matches. The CDR3 covers 16 residues. This chain's CDR3 is CASSLIDRASNQPQHF. The CDR3 bases are TGTGCCAGCAGTCTAATAGACAGGGCTAGCAATCAGCCCCAGCATTTT.

This clonotype has only a few counts. The rearrangement links TRBV20-1 to TRBJ2-3; D not certain. In germline, CDR1 is DFQATT, CDR2 SNEGSKA (reference sequence). V dropped 3 bases and J dropped 0 bases, with 10 bases sitting between them. CDR3 length: 14 residues. The CDR3 is CSASGISSTDTQYF. CDR3 in DNA: TGCAGTGCTAGCGGAATCTCTAGCACAGATACGCAGTATTTT.

The chain couples TRBV6-5 to TRBJ2-3, with D unclear. There are 14 residues in the CDR3. Trimming took off 2 bases at V and 3 bases at J, with 9 bases between the two ends. Germline CDR1 is MNHEY and CDR2 is SVGAGI. CDR3 nucleotide sequence: TGTGCCAGCAGTTACCGTGTGACTACAGATACGCAGTATTTT. Amino acid sequence: CASSYRVTTDTQYF.